A single sample gave rise to the 5 T cell receptor beta chains below, sequenced in a study of blood T cell repertoires in COVID-19. Sequencing used immunoSEQ multiplex PCR; TCRdb keeps in-frame clones, though not all of them. The sample includes 150,000 to 200,000 clones, roughly 84% of them seen just once. Sequencing input: peripheral blood. Receptors originate from a woman aged 55-69 years with acute or convalescent COVID-19.

The chain employs TRBV4-3 and TRBJ2-1; D not resolved. The ends were cut back, 0 bases at V and 3 bases at J, with 9 bases in the middle. This CDR3 region has 15 residues. Germline loops: CDR1 LGHNA, CDR2 YSLEER. CDR3 coding DNA: TGCGCCAGCAGCCAAGATCCTGGCCTCTACAATGAGCAGTTCTTC. Protein: CASSQDPGLYNEQFF.

The chain joins TRBV15 to TRBJ2-5; D is uncertain. CDR1 is LNHNV, CDR2 YYDKDF, per germline (reference sequence). The V gene lost 0 bases and the J gene lost 7 bases, with 12 bases spanning the gap. This CDR3 contains 14 residues. This CDR3 reads CATSRDHPIGTQYF. The CDR3 nucleotides read TGTGCCACCAGCAGAGATCACCCAATCGGGACCCAGTACTTC.

The rearrangement links TRBV28 to TRBJ1-3; 8 nucleotides agree with TRBD1. Unmatched junction bases numbered 7, after V lost 5 bases and J lost 4 bases. The CDR3 runs to 15 residues. Germline V CDR1 and CDR2: MDHEN, SYDVKM. As DNA, the CDR3 is TGTGCCAGCAGTGGATCGGACAGGGTGGGAAACACCATATATTTT. Its translation: CASSGSDRVGNTIYF.

This clone was observed a handful of times. The chain employs TRBV6-5 and TRBJ2-2; D is undetermined. The CDR3 has 15 amino acids. CDR1 and CDR2 from the germline V gene are MNHEY and SVGAGI. Trimming removed 4 bases at V and 0 bases at J, with 9 bases between. The CDR3 nucleotides are TGTGCCAGCAGTTTTAGCTTCGCGAACACCGGGGAGCTGTTTTTT. It is translated as CASSFSFANTGELFF.

The genes are TRBV5-5 and TRBJ2-7; no clear D gene. From germline, CDR1 is SGHKS and CDR2 YYEKEE (reference sequence). Trimming pared 0 bases from V and 4 bases from J, leaving 8 bases between. The CDR3 is 13 amino acids. The CDR3, as DNA: TGTGCCAGCAGCTTGGGTGCCGGGTACGAGCAGTACTTC. Translation gives CASSLGAGYEQYF.